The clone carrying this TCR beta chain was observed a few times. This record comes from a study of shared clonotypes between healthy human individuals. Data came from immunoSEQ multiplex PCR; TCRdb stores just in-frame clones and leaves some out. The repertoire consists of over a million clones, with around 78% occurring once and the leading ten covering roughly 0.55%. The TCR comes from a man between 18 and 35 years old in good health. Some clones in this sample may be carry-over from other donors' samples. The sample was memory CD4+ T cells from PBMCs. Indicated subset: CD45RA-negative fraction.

CDR3 protein: CASSLDGEQPQHF. The DNA of the CDR3 is TGCGCCAGCAGCTTGGATGGGGAGCAGCCCCAGCATTTT. The V gene is TRBV5-1, the J gene TRBJ1-5; D gene unclear. The V gene lost 0 bases and the J gene lost 7 bases, with 8 bases spanning the gap. The CDR3 sequence is 13 residues long. The germline CDR1 and CDR2 sequences are SGHRS and YFSETQ.